This T cell receptor (beta chain) was documented in a study of beta chain features in type 1 diabetes. The overall study: Over all samples combined, 107,917,701 sorted cells were examined. Findings and limits, study-wide: Shortening of TCRB CDR3s, moderate but significant, appeared in all four CD4+ subsets of Type 1 diabetes patients. VDJ junctions from patients with type 1 diabetes contained fewer insertions and more deletions.

Averaging roughly 120 mL, one heparinised blood draw came from each individual donor. Purities in excess of 95% were seen in all sorted populations. Only one count was recorded for this clone. Its antigen is still unknown. The ends were cut back, 0 bases at V and 0 bases at J, with 12 bases in the middle. The V gene's germline CDR1 is LGHNA and CDR2 YSLEER. This CDR3 has 17 residues. What was sequenced were expressed TCRB transcripts, since all of the isolated RNA had been reverse transcribed. Some clones are missing from TCRdb's copy, which holds only in-frame ones; the method was immunoSEQ multiplex PCR. The data contain 600,000 or so clones, 9.5% to 15% of them seen just once; the ten biggest clones take up 0.095% to 0.15%.

Sequencing was carried out using naive CD4+ T cells from blood. The source is a man under 40 with type 1 diabetes. This chain uses TRBV4-3 with TRBJ2-1, with D unresolved. The CDR3 region is CASSQDIRSSSYNEQFF. The DNA of the CDR3 is TGCGCCAGCAGCCAAGATATTCGGAGCAGCTCCTACAATGAGCAGTTCTTC.